The 21 T cell receptor beta chains given below trace back to one sample, sequenced in a study of cytomegalovirus exposure and HLA in healthy donors. Amplification used 60 Vbeta primers and 13 Jbeta primers. Using immunoSEQ multiplex PCR, the repertoire was profiled, and TCRdb retains in-frame clones only, with some absent. The sample includes more than 200,000 clones, roughly 68% of them seen just once. Specimen: PBMCs. These receptors all stem from a man aged 40-55 years in good health and CMV-seropositive.

This chain uses TRBV11-3 with TRBJ2-1; D is possibly TRBD2 (7 bases). The CDR3 has 15 residues. CDR1 and CDR2 from the germline V gene are SGHNT and YENEEA. Trimming left V 5 bases short and J 2 bases short, with 13 bases between. The CDR3 loop is CASSPGGPPYNEQFF. The CDR3 DNA reads as TGTGCCAGCAGCCCCGGGGGGCCCCCCTACAATGAGCAGTTCTTC.

The chain carries TRBV18 and TRBJ2-7; TRBD1 might be the D (6 bases). Germline values: CDR1 KGHSH, CDR2 LQKENI. Trimming took off 4 bases at V and 0 bases at J, with 10 bases between the two ends. The CDR3 loop spans 14 amino acids. The CDR3 loop reads CASSLDRNSYEQYF. CDR3 coding DNA: TGTGCCAGCTCACTCGACAGGAACTCCTACGAGCAGTACTTC.

The rearrangement links TRBV5-4 to TRBJ2-7; 14 bases are a match to TRBD2. Germline V gives CDR1 SGHNT, CDR2 YYREEE (reference sequence). The V gene end was trimmed by 0 bases and the J gene end by 3 bases; junction bases not matched to a gene: 11. The CDR3 consists of 19 residues. The CDR3 loop is CASSLGGLAGATSYYEQYF. The DNA of the CDR3 is TGTGCCAGCAGCTTGGGGGGACTAGCGGGGGCCACATCTTACTACGAGCAGTACTTC.

The rearrangement links TRBV19 to TRBJ2-7; 9 bases are shared with TRBD1. CDR3 length: 16 amino acids. V lost 3 bases and J lost 2; bases outside the gene matches: 8. The V gene's germline CDR1 is LNHDA and CDR2 SQIVND (reference sequence). As DNA, the CDR3 is TGTGCCAGTAGTATTATGACAGGGGGACTTCCCTACGAGCAGTACTTC. Translation gives CASSIMTGGLPYEQYF.

The chain employs TRBV13 and TRBJ1-5; D uncertain. V was shortened by 4 bases and J by 4 bases, with 17 bases between the two germline ends. Germline CDR1 PRHDT, CDR2 FYEKMQ (reference sequence). This CDR3 comprises 16 residues. Written as DNA, the CDR3 is TGTGCCAGCAGCTCTGGCGGGCCTGGTTCGAATCAGCCCCAGCATTTT. Its protein product is CASSSGGPGSNQPQHF.

This clone was counted a few times. The chain employs TRBV28 and TRBJ2-5; weak D call: TRBD1 (6 bases). Trimming stripped 6 bases from V and 1 base from J, with 12 bases between. This CDR3 has 14 residues. Per the germline V gene, CDR1 is MDHEN and CDR2 is SYDVKM. The CDR3 DNA reads as TGTGCCAGCAGCCTCCTGGACAGCCAAGAGACCCAGTACTTC. Amino acid sequence: CASSLLDSQETQYF.

The rearrangement links TRBV19 to TRBJ2-1; D is possibly TRBD2 (6 bases). Germline lookup yields CDR1 LNHDA and CDR2 SQIVND (reference sequence). V shed 5 bases and J shed 0 bases, with 11 bases lying between them. The CDR3 extends over 15 amino acids. The CDR3 DNA sequence: TGTGCCAGTAGTCAGGCGGGGTACTCCTACAATGAGCAGTTCTTC. Amino acid sequence: CASSQAGYSYNEQFF.

V and J are TRBV6-5 and TRBJ2-2; 8 bases align to TRBD1. This CDR3 comprises 15 residues. Germline CDR1 and CDR2: MNHEY and SVGAGI. Trimming took 6 bases from V and 4 from J; bases not matched to a gene: 7. The CDR3, as DNA: TGTGCCAGCAGCCGCACAGGGGGAAGCACCGGGGAGCTGTTTTTT. Translating gives CASSRTGGSTGELFF.

The chain recombines TRBV2 with TRBJ1-5; 7 bases line up with TRBD1. Looked up from germline, CDR1 is SNHLY and CDR2 is FYNNEI. J gave up 5 bases and V 4 bases, and 8 bases lay outside the gene matches. The length of the CDR3 is 15 residues. The CDR3 is CASSAPGTDYQPQHF. The CDR3 nucleotides read TGTGCCAGCAGTGCACCCGGGACAGATTATCAGCCCCAGCATTTT.

V usage is TRBV18 and J usage is TRBJ1-1, with TRBD1 as a possible D gene (5 bases). V was pared by 3 bases and J by 7 bases, with 9 bases between. This CDR3 region has 12 residues. The germline gives CDR1 KGHSH, CDR2 LQKENI. The CDR3 nucleotides read TGTGCCAGCTCACCGAGCAGGGATGAAGCTTTCTTT. Residues: CASSPSRDEAFF.

The chain employs TRBV5-1 and TRBJ2-5; TRBD1 agrees at 8 bases. The J call may be wrong; the DNA end is better matched by TRBJ2-7. Germline values: CDR1 SGHRS, CDR2 YFSETQ. The CDR3 extends over 13 amino acids. The CDR3 DNA follows: TGCGCCAGCAGCCGGGACAGGACCTACGAGCAGTACTTC. Residues: CASSRDRTYEQYF.

This clone occurred once. V and J are TRBV7-2 and TRBJ2-7; 8 positions match TRBD2. The CDR3 length is 14 residues. The trim removed 2 bases at V and 4 bases at J, leaving 4 bases unmatched. Germline-derived CDR1 and CDR2 are SGHTA and FQGNSA. The CDR3 is CASSLSGGTYEQYF. DNA for the CDR3: TGTGCCAGCAGCTTAAGCGGGGGAACGTACGAGCAGTACTTC.

V is TRBV7-9 and J is TRBJ1-1; maybe TRBD1 (5 bases). The CDR3 is made up of 13 amino acids. V lost 0 bases and J 8 bases, leaving 10 bases between the germline ends. CDR1 and CDR2 (germline): SEHNR, FQNEAQ (reference sequence). In DNA form, the CDR3 reads TGTGCCAGCAGCTTAGCGGGGCAACAAGAAGCTTTCTTT. It specifies CASSLAGQQEAFF. Filled out from reference TRBV7-9 and TRBJ1-1, the complete variable domain reads DTGVSQNPRHKITKRGQNVTFRCDPISEHNRLYWYRQTLGQGPEFLTYFQNEAQLEKSRLLSDRFSAERPKGSFSTLEIQRTEQGDSAMYLCASSLAGQQEAFFGQGTRLTVV.

This clone appeared a single time. J is TRBJ2-2 and V is TRBV7-2; the D gene is possibly TRBD1 (5 bases). V lost 1 base to trimming and J lost 6 bases, with 12 bases between them. CDR1 SGHTA and CDR2 FQGNSA come from the germline V gene. The length of the CDR3 is 15 residues. CDR3 coding DNA: TGTGCCAGCAGCTTAGAGGCAGGGTCGGCCGGGGAGCTGTTTTTT. Its protein product is CASSLEAGSAGELFF.

The V and J genes are TRBV5-8 and TRBJ2-2, with TRBD1 matching over 9 bases. With V trimmed by 5 bases and J by 7 bases, 6 bases remained unmatched. The CDR3 length is 14 residues. The germline CDR1 and CDR2 sequences are SGHTS and YDEGEE. CDR3 amino acids: CASRGQGMSGELFF. In nucleotides, the CDR3 is TGTGCCAGCAGGGGACAGGGTATGAGCGGGGAGCTGTTTTTT.

The chain links TRBV7-8 to TRBJ1-5, with a possible D match to TRBD1 (5 bases). V shed 6 bases and J shed 1 base, with 10 bases lying between them. The CDR3 is 14 amino acids. Germline V gives CDR1 SGHVS, CDR2 FQNEAQ. In nucleotides, the CDR3 is TGTGCCAGCAGTCAGGGTACGAGCAATCAGCCCCAGCATTTT. Translation gives CASSQGTSNQPQHF.

This sequence joins TRBV2 and TRBJ2-6; no firm D call. CDR1 is SNHLY, CDR2 FYNNEI, per germline. The CDR3 loop spans 16 amino acids. V was pared by 2 bases and J by 1 base, with 9 bases between. CDR3 region: CASSEIQPSGANVLTF. Written as DNA, the CDR3 is TGTGCCAGCAGTGAAATACAGCCTTCTGGGGCCAACGTCCTGACTTTC.

This rearrangement joins TRBV5-1 to TRBJ2-5, with 16 bases aligning to TRBD2. Germline V gene lookup returns CDR1 SGHRS and CDR2 YFSETQ. CDR3 length equals 20 residues. V lost 4 bases and J lost 1; bases outside the gene matches: 13. The CDR3 protein is CASSVGTSGGATGPQETQYF. For the CDR3, the DNA is TGCGCCAGCAGCGTCGGGACTAGCGGGGGGGCCACGGGGCCCCAAGAGACCCAGTACTTC.

This chain joins TRBV10-2 and TRBJ2-7, with 10 bases identical to TRBD2. J was trimmed by 7 bases and V by 2 bases; bases with no gene match: 2. The germline V gene encodes CDR1 WSHSY and CDR2 SAAADI. This CDR3 comprises 13 residues. CDR3 loop: CASSETLAGEQYF. DNA for the CDR3: TGCGCCAGCAGTGAGACACTAGCGGGGGAGCAGTACTTC.

J is TRBJ2-2 and V is TRBV7-7; 10 nucleotides agree with TRBD1. The CDR3 runs to 18 residues. Germline assignment: CDR1 SSHAT and CDR2 FNYEAQ (reference sequence). Germline trimming cut 6 bases from V and 4 bases from J; bases unmatched to any gene: 14. CDR3 nucleotides: TGTGCCAGCAGACCAACAGACAGGGGGCGGGAAGTCACCGGGGAGCTGTTTTTT. Translation: CASRPTDRGREVTGELFF.

A word on this clone: Compared with germline, one end of the junction differs, possibly owing to a read error. The V gene is TRBV5-4, the J gene TRBJ2-3; tentatively, D is TRBD1 (5 bases). The CDR3 is made up of 14 amino acids. Germline CDR1 is SGHNT and CDR2 is YYREEE (reference sequence). In DNA form, the CDR3 reads TGTGCCAGCAGCTTGAAAGCCGGCACAGGTACGCAGTATTTT. It translates to CASSLKAGTGTQYF.